This T cell receptor beta chain originates from a study of blood T cell repertoires in COVID-19. V was pared by 5 bases and J by 2 bases, with 28 bases between. Germline V gene sequence: CDR1 SGHVS, CDR2 FNYEAQ. The CDR3 spans 20 residues. TCRdb keeps only in-frame clones here, not all; method: immunoSEQ multiplex PCR. This sample has almost 400,000 clones; roughly 88% occur once, and the top ten carry approximately 1%. Source material: PBMCs or T cells enriched from blood (not recorded which). This TCR was sampled from a woman in her 30s with acute COVID-19. The chain employs TRBV7-6 and TRBJ2-1, with a weak D call TRBD1 (6 bases). The CDR3 loop is CASSVSRTAVKVATYNEQFF. As DNA, the CDR3 is TGTGCCAGCAGCGTTTCCCGGACAGCGGTAAAGGTGGCCACCTACAATGAGCAGTTCTTC.